This entry features one T cell receptor (beta chain) sequence. As handled by the study authors: Reference gene primer amplification gave nucleated cell count estimates. The table came from immunoSEQ multiplex PCR; TCRdb's copy has only in-frame clones and leaves some out. The V and J calls and the clone size are those of that table, but D and trimming were determined from the DNA. Of 84,000 or so clones in the sample, about 83% are singletons; the top ten hold roughly 32%. These data come from a study of blood T cell repertoires in COVID-19. At the level of the study: Material from acute and convalescent COVID-19 was sourced from the United States, Italy and Spain.

The TCR was taken from an elderly woman with acute or convalescent COVID-19. The sequencing sample was made of peripheral blood.

The CDR3 here is CASRVGQGYGYTF. CDR3 DNA sequence: TGTGCCAGCAGGGTAGGACAGGGCTATGGCTACACCTTC. V is TRBV28 and J is TRBJ1-2; TRBD1 matches 8 bases. CDR3 size: 13 residues. The trim removed 6 bases at V and 4 bases at J, leaving 4 bases unmatched. Germline loops: CDR1 MDHEN, CDR2 SYDVKM.